These 14 T cell receptor beta chains were sequenced from one sample in a study of blood T cell repertoires in COVID-19. Sequencing used immunoSEQ multiplex PCR; TCRdb keeps in-frame clones, though not all of them. The profile shows around 44,000 clones, over 80% of them singletons. The sequenced material came from peripheral blood. The receptors here all came from a human donor in a cohort sampled during active COVID-19.

This clone appeared a single time. The J gene is TRBJ1-2, the V gene TRBV5-8; TRBD1 aligns across 8 bases. This CDR3 spans 13 amino acids. Losses at the gene ends were 5 bases for V and 8 bases for J; bases not matched to a gene: 8. CDR1 is SGHTS and CDR2 is YDEGEE in the germline V gene. CDR3 coding DNA: TGTGCCAGCAGTCCTGGACAGGGCCGGGGCTACACCTTC. This translates into CASSPGQGRGYTF.

CDR3 coding DNA: TGCGCCAGCAGCTTAGGAACAGGGAAGGGGAACACTGAAGCTTTCTTT. Its translation is CASSLGTGKGNTEAFF. The chain links TRBV5-1 to TRBJ1-1; D is perhaps TRBD1 (6 bases). Germline CDR1 is SGHRS and CDR2 is YFSETQ. V shed 2 bases and J shed 1 base, with 15 bases lying between them. The CDR3 is 16 amino acids.

The rearrangement joins TRBV18 to TRBJ2-2; D remains ambiguous. The CDR3 totals 13 residues. Germline V lookup: CDR1 KGHSH, CDR2 LQKENI. Trimming cost V 7 bases and J 6 bases, with 12 bases left between them. In nucleotides, the CDR3 is TGTGCCAGCTTGTCTACTGCGTCCGGGGAGCTGTTTTTT. It specifies CASLSTASGELFF. The full variable domain, in which reference TRBV18 and TRBJ2-2 provide the parts outside the CDR3, is NAGVMQNPRHLVRRRGQEARLRCSPMKGHSHVYWYRQLPEEGLKFMVYLQKENIIDESGMPKERFSAEFPKEGPSILRIQQVVRGDSAAYFCASLSTASGELFFGEGSRLTVL.

This chain joins TRBV6-5 and TRBJ2-1, with D unclear. Germline V gene sequence: CDR1 MNHEY, CDR2 SVGAGI. Trimming removed 5 bases at V and 1 base at J, with 12 bases between. This CDR3 region has 15 residues. The CDR3 nucleotides are TGTGCCAGCAGTCAGACATTTCCATCCTACAATGAGCAGTTCTTC. Protein sequence: CASSQTFPSYNEQFF.

The chain carries TRBV5-4 and TRBJ2-2, with 10 bases fitting TRBD2. After removal of 2 bases from V and 3 bases from J, the junction contained 4 bases not matched to a gene. Germline CDR1 reads SGHNT; CDR2 reads YYREEE (reference sequence). This CDR3 has 16 amino acids. CDR3 coding DNA: TGTGCCAGCAGCTTACAAGCGGGGGGGCACACCGGGGAGCTGTTTTTT. Amino acid sequence: CASSLQAGGHTGELFF.

This sequence joins TRBV3-1 (or the pseudogene TRBV3-2) and TRBJ1-3; TRBD1 matches 7 bases. The V gene's germline CDR1 is LGHDT and CDR2 YNNKEL (reference sequence). Unmatched junction bases numbered 11, after V lost 5 bases and J lost 7 bases. This CDR3 region has 15 residues. CDR3 nucleotides: TGTGCCAGCAGCTCTCAAGGGACAGCCCGCAACACCATATATTTT. Its translation is CASSSQGTARNTIYF.

The CDR3 nucleotides read TGTGCCAGCAGCGGGGGCGTGTGGACTGAAGCTTTCTTT. The encoded protein is CASSGGVWTEAFF. This rearrangement joins TRBV5-6 to TRBJ1-1, with a possible D match to TRBD1 (6 bases). V was cut by 4 bases and J by 5 bases, with 12 bases left in between. CDR1 and CDR2 from the germline V gene are SGHDT and YYEEEE. The CDR3 is 13 amino acids.

The genes are TRBV6-2 or TRBV6-3 and TRBJ1-4, with unresolved D. Between the trimmed V and J ends, which lost 5 bases and 6 bases, there was a span of 10 bases. The CDR3 is made up of 13 amino acids. CDR1 and CDR2 (germline): MNHEY, SVGEGT. CDR3 protein: CASSDRVDEKLFF. CDR3 DNA: TGTGCCAGCAGTGACCGGGTGGATGAAAAACTGTTTTTT.

The chain links TRBV3-1 (or the pseudogene TRBV3-2) to TRBJ2-5; 12 bases agree with TRBD2. J was trimmed by 2 bases and V by 1 base; bases with no gene match: 5. CDR1 is LGHDT, CDR2 YNNKEL, per germline (reference sequence). This CDR3 is built from 17 residues. In DNA form, the CDR3 reads TGTGCCAGCAGCCAAGGAAGGACTAGCGGGGAACAAGAGACCCAGTACTTC. Encoded protein: CASSQGRTSGEQETQYF.

The V call is TRBV10-3, the J call TRBJ2-3; 7 bases line up with TRBD2. The V segment lost 2 bases and the J segment 5 bases; nucleotides outside the gene matches: 1. The CDR3 consists of 13 residues. Germline V gene lookup returns CDR1 ENHRY and CDR2 SYGVKD. In DNA form, the CDR3 reads TGTGCCATCAGTGAGGGGGGGGTAGATACGCAGTATTTT. This sequence encodes CAISEGGVDTQYF.

About this clone itself: Other DNA sequences of this sample code for an identical CDR3. This chain links TRBV2 with TRBJ2-1; unclear D gene. This CDR3 region has 11 residues. CDR1 and CDR2 from the germline V gene are SNHLY and FYNNEI. V dropped 11 bases and J dropped 10 bases, with 15 bases sitting between them. In nucleotides, the CDR3 is TGTGCCTCCTCCCCGTTGCGGGAGCAGTTCTTC. Protein product: CASSPLREQFF. Full variable domain (missing parts from reference TRBV2 and TRBJ2-1): EPEVTQTPSHQVTQMGQEVILRCVPISNHLYFYWYRQILGQKVEFLVSFYNNEISEKSEIFDDQFSVERPDGSNFTLKIRSTKLEDSAMYFCASSPLREQFFGPGTRLTVL.

The V call is TRBV5-1, the J call TRBJ2-3; unclear D gene. V lost 0 bases, J lost 6 bases, and 11 bases lay in between. Germline CDR1 is SGHRS and CDR2 is YFSETQ. The CDR3 totals 14 residues. CDR3 region: CASSLGLEADTQYF. The DNA of the CDR3 is TGCGCCAGCAGCTTGGGTCTAGAAGCGGATACGCAGTATTTT.

The chain recombines TRBV6-2 or TRBV6-3 with TRBJ1-5, with D possibly TRBD1 on 6 matching bases. CDR1 is MNHEY, CDR2 SVGEGT, per germline. This CDR3 region has 17 residues. V gave up 2 bases and J gave up 4 bases, with 18 bases separating them. The CDR3 spells CASSYPPPGGPNQPQHF. Written as DNA, the CDR3 is TGTGCCAGCAGTTACCCCCCCCCGGGGGGCCCAAATCAGCCCCAGCATTTT.

J is TRBJ1-4 and V is TRBV5-4; D is unresolved. CDR3 length equals 14 residues. Per germline, CDR1 SGHNT and CDR2 YYREEE (reference sequence). Trimming shortened V by 3 bases and J by 8 bases, and 14 bases separated the two germline ends. Written as DNA, the CDR3 is TGTGCCAGCAGCTCCTTCGGTGTAAGAGAAAAACTGTTTTTT. Encoded protein: CASSSFGVREKLFF.